A single sample gave rise to the 5 T cell receptor beta chains below, sequenced in a study of blood T cell repertoires in COVID-19. Produced via immunoSEQ multiplex PCR; TCRdb's table is partial and in-frame only. This sample yields roughly 60,000 clones, of which 78% are seen a single time; about 25% belongs to the top ten. The sample was peripheral blood. These receptors originate from a human donor in a cohort sampled during active COVID-19.

This chain connects TRBV7-6 to TRBJ2-5; D not resolved. This CDR3 contains 11 residues. Germline V gene sequence: CDR1 SGHVS, CDR2 FNYEAQ. The V end was cut by 9 bases, the J end by 2 bases, with 7 bases between. The CDR3 DNA reads TGTGCCAGTCAGATGCAAGAGACCCAGTACTTC. Translated: CASQMQETQYF.

Of note for this clone: A read error may account for a junction end that differs from germline. The V and J genes are TRBV7-3 and TRBJ2-3; the D gene is possibly TRBD1 (5 bases). CDR1 is SGHTA, CDR2 FQGTGA, per germline. The CDR3 has 13 amino acids. The CDR3 spells CASSLQVAETQYF. Here the CDR3 DNA reads TGTGCCAGCAGCCTACAGGTGGCAGAGACGCAGTATTTT.

J is TRBJ2-7 and V is TRBV18; 7 bases fit TRBD1. CDR3 length: 15 amino acids. CDR1 and CDR2 (germline): KGHSH, LQKENI. Unmatched junction bases numbered 9, after V lost 3 bases and J lost 4 bases. CDR3 coding DNA: TGTGCCAGCTCACCGAGACAGGGAACCTTTTACGAGCAGTACTTC. It encodes CASSPRQGTFYEQYF.

The V call is TRBV19, the J call TRBJ1-1; D is uncertain. The CDR3 totals 13 residues. Germline CDR1 LNHDA, CDR2 SQIVND (reference sequence). V was trimmed by 2 bases and J by 5 bases, leaving 9 bases between them. CDR3 DNA: TGTGCCAGTAGTATAAATGGAGGGACTGAAGCTTTCTTT. Amino acids: CASSINGGTEAFF.

The CDR3 nucleotides read TGTGCCAGCTCACCTAGACAGCTTGAGAACACTGAAGCTTTCTTT. Its translation is CASSPRQLENTEAFF. The chain combines TRBV18 with TRBJ1-1, with TRBD1 as a possible D gene (5 bases). V lost 3 bases, J lost 1 base, and 12 bases lay in between. This CDR3 contains 15 residues. Germline V gene data show CDR1 as KGHSH and CDR2 as LQKENI.